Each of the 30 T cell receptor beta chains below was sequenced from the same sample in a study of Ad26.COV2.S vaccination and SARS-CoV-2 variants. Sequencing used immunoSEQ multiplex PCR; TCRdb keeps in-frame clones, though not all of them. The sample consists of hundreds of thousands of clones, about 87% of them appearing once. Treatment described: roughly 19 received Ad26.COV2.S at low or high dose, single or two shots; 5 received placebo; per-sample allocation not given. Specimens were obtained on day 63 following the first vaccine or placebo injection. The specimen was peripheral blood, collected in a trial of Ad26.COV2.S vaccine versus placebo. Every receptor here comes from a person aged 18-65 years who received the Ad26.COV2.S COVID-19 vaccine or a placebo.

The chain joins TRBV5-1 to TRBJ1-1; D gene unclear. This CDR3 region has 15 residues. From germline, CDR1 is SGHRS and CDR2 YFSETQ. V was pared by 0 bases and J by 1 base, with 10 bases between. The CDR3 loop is CASSLETAANTEAFF. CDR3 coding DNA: TGCGCCAGCAGCTTGGAAACAGCGGCGAACACTGAAGCTTTCTTT.

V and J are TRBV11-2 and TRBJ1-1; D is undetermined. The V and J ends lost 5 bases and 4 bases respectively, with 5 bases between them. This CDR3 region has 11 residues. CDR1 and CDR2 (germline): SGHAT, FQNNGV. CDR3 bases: TGTGCCAGCAGCCGACTCACTGAAGCTTTCTTT. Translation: CASSRLTEAFF.

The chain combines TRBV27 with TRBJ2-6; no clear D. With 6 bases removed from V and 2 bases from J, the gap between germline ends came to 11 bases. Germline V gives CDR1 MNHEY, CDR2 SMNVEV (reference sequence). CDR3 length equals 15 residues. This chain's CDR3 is CASSHDSPGANVLTF. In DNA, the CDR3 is TGTGCCAGCAGCCACGACTCACCTGGGGCCAACGTCCTGACTTTC.

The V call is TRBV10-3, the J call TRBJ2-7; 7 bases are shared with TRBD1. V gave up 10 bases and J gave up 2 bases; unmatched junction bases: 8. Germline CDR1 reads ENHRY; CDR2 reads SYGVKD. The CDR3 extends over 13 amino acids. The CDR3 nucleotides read TGTGCCACCGGAGACAGGGTGACCTACGAGCAGTACTTC. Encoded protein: CATGDRVTYEQYF.

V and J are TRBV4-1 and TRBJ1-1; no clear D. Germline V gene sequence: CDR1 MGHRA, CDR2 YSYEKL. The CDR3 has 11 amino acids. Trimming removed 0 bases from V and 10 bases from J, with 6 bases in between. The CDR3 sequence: CASSQDTSAFF. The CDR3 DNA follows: TGCGCCAGCAGCCAAGATACATCAGCTTTCTTT.

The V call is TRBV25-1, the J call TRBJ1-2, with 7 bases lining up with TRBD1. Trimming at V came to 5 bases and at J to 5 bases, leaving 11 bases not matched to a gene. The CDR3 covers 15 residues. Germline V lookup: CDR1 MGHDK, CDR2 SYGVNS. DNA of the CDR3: TGTGCCAGCAGTACTGCGGGGACAGCTTATTATGGCTACACCTTC. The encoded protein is CASSTAGTAYYGYTF.

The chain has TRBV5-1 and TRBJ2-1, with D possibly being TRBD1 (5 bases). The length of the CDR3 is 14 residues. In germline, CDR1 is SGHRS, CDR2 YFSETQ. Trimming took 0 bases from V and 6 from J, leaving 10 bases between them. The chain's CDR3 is CASSLVSGSNEQFF. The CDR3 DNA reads TGCGCCAGCAGCTTGGTCTCAGGGTCCAATGAGCAGTTCTTC.

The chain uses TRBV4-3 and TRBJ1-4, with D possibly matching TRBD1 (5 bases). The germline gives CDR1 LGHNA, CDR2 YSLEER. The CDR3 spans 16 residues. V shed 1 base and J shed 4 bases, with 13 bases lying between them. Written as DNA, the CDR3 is TGCGCCAGCAGCCAAGGTCTTCACGGGGGTAATGAAAAACTGTTTTTT. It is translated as CASSQGLHGGNEKLFF.

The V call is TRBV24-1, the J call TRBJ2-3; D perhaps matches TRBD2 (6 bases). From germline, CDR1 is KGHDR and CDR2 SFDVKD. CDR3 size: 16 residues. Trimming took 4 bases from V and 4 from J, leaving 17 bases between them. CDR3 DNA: TGTGCCACCAGTGACCCTAGGAAGGAGGGAGCAGATACGCAGTATTTT. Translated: CATSDPRKEGADTQYF.

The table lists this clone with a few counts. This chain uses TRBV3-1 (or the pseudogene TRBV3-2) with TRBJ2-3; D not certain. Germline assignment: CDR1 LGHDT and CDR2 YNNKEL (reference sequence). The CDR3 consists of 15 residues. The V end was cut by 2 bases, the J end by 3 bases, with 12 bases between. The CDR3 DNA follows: TGTGCCAGCAGCCAAAACACTGTAGGGACAGATACGCAGTATTTT. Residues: CASSQNTVGTDTQYF.

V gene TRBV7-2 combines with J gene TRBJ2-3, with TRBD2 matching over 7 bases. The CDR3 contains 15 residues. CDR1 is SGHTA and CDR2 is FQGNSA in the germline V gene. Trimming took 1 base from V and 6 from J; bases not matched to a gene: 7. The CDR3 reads CASSLGGGEHDTQYF. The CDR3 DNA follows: TGTGCCAGCAGCTTAGGGGGAGGGGAGCACGATACGCAGTATTTT.

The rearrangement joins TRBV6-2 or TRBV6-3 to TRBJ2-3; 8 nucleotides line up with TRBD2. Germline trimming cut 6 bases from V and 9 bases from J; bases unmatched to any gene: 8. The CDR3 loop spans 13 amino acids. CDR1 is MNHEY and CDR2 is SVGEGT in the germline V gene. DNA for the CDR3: TGTGCCAGCAGCGGGGGGGGTTCCCGGACGCAGTATTTT. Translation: CASSGGGSRTQYF.

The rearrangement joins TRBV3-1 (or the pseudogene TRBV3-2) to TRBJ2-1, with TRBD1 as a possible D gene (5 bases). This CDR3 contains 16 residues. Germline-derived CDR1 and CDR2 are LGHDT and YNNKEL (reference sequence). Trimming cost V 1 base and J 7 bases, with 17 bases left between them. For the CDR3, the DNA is TGTGCCAGCAGCCAAGGGTCCACGACAGACCATAATGAGCAGTTCTTC. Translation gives CASSQGSTTDHNEQFF.

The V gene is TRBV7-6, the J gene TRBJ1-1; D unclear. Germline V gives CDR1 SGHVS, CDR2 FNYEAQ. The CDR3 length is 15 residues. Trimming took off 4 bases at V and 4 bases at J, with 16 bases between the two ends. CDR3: CASSSSGILGTEAFF. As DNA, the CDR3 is TGTGCCAGCAGCTCCTCTGGGATATTGGGCACTGAAGCTTTCTTT. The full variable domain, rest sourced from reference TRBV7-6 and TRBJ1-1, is GAGVSQSPRYKVTKRGQDVALRCDPISGHVSLYWYRQALGQGPEFLTYFNYEAQQDKSGLPNDRFSAERPEGSISTLTIQRTEQRDSAMYRCASSSSGILGTEAFFGQGTRLTVV.

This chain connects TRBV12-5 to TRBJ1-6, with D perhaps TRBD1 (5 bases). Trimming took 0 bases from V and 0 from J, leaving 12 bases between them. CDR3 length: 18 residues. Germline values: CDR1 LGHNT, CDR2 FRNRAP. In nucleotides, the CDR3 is TGTGCTAGTGGTTTGGTCCGGGACGGAAGCTCCTATAATTCACCCCTCCACTTT. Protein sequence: CASGLVRDGSSYNSPLHF.

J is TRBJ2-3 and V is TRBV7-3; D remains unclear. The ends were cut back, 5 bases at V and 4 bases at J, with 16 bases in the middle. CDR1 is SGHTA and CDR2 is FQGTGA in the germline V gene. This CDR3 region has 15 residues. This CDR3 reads CASSPTHREADTQYF. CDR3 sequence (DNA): TGTGCCAGCAGCCCTACCCATCGCGAAGCAGATACGCAGTATTTT.

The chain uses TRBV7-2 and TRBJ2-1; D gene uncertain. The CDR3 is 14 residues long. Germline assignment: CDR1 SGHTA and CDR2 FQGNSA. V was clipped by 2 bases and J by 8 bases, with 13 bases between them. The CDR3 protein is CASSLSFAQYEQFF. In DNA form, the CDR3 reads TGTGCCAGCAGCTTATCCTTCGCGCAATATGAGCAGTTCTTC.

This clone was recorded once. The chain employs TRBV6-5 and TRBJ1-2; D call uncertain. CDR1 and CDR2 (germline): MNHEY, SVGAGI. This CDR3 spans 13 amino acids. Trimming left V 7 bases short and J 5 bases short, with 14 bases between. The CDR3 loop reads CASISWITYGYTF. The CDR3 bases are TGTGCCAGCATCTCTTGGATTACTTATGGCTACACCTTC.

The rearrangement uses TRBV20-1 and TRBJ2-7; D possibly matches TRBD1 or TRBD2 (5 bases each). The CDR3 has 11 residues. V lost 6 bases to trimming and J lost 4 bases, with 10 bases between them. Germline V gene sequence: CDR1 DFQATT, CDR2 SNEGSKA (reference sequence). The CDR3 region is CSARGPYEQYF. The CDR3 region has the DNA TGCAGTGCAAGGGGACCATACGAGCAGTACTTC.

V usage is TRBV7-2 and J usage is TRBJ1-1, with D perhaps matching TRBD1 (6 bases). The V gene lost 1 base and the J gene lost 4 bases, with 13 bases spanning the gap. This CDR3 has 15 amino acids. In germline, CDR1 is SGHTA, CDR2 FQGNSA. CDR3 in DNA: TGTGCCAGCAGCTTAGTATGGCAGGGGAGCACTGAAGCTTTCTTT. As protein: CASSLVWQGSTEAFF.

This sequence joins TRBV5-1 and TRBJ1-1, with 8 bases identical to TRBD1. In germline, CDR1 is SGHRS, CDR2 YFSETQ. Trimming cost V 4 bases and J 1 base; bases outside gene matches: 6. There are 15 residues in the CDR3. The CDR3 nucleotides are TGCGCCAGCAGCATCCAGGGGGCTACGAACACTGAAGCTTTCTTT. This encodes CASSIQGATNTEAFF.

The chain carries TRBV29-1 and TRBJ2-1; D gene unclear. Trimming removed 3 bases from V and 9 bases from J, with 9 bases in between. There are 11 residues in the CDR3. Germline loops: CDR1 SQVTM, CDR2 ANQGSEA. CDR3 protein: CSVEAWGEQFF. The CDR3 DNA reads TGCAGCGTTGAGGCTTGGGGTGAGCAGTTCTTC.

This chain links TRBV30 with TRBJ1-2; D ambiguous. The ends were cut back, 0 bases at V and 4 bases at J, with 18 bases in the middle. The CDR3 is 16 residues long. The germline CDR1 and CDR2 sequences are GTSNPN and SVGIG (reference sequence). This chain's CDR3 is CAWSVGSRVQAYGYTF. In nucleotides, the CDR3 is TGTGCCTGGAGTGTAGGGTCCAGAGTTCAGGCCTATGGCTACACCTTC.

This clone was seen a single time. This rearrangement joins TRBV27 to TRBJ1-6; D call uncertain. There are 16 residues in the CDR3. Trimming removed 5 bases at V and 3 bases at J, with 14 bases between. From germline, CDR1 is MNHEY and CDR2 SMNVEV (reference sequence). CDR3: CASSTDRRVYNSPLHF. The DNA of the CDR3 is TGTGCCAGCAGTACTGATAGGCGGGTCTATAATTCACCCCTCCACTTT.

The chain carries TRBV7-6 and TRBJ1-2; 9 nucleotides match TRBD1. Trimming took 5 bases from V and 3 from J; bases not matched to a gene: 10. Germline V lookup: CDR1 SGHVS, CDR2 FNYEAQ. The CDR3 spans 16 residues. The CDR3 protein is CASSPRDRASDYGYTF. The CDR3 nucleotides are TGTGCCAGCAGCCCCCGGGACAGGGCGAGTGACTATGGCTACACCTTC.

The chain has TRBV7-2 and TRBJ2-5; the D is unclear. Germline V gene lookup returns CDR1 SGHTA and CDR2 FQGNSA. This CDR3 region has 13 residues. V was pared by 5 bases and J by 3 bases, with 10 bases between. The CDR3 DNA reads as TGTGCCAGCAGCACCCGACCGAAAGAGACCCAGTACTTC. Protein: CASSTRPKETQYF.

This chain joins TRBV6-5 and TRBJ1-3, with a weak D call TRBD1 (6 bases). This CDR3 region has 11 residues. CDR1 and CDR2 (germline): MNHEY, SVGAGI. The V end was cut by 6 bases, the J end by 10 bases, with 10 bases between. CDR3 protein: CASSNRVTIYF. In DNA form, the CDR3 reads TGTGCCAGCAGCAACAGGGTAACCATATATTTT.

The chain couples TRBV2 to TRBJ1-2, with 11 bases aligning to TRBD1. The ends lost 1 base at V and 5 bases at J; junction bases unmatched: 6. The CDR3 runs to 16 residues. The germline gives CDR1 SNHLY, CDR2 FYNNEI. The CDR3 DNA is TGTGCCAGCAGTGAAGGGGACAGGGGGGGCCTATATGGCTACACCTTC. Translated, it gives CASSEGDRGGLYGYTF.

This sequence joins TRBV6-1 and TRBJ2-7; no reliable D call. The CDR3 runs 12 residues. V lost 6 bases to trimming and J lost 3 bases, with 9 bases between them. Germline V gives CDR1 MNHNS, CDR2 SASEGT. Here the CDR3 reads CASSRLDYEQYF. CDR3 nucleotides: TGTGCCAGCAGCCGACTCGACTACGAGCAGTACTTC.

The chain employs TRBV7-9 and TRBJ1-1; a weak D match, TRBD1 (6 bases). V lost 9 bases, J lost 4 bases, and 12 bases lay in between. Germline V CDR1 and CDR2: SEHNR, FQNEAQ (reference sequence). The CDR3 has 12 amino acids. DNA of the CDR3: TGTGCCAGTCATGGACAGACCACTGAAGCTTTCTTT. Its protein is CASHGQTTEAFF.